Included here is one TCR beta chain sequence, with context. As yet, its antigen is unknown. The record originates from a study of cytomegalovirus exposure and HLA in healthy donors. CDR3 length equals 13 residues. With 2 bases clipped from V and 4 bases from J, the junction kept 1 base outside the gene matches. CDR1 and CDR2 (germline): SGHAT, FQNNGV. General study points: TCR beta V- and J-gene trimming, according to a later analysis, was linked to a missense DCLRE1C variant. V segments that were indistinguishable, TRBV6-2 and TRBV6-3 among them, were omitted from analysis. Later analysis identified about 18,000 TCR beta sequences associated with HLA alleles, using a false discovery rate threshold of 0.05.

Healthy bone marrow donors formed the donor group. This PCR relied on a set of 60 Vbeta primers and 13 Jbeta primers. Assay used: immunoSEQ multiplex PCR; TCRdb lists only in-frame clones, some missing. The sample lists around 100,000 clones, 60% to 85% occurring once. The chain couples TRBV11-2 to TRBJ2-7; 8 nucleotides align to TRBD2. The specimen sequenced was PBMCs. The sequence was obtained from a man in his fifties in good health and CMV-seropositive. This CDR3 is CASSLRGGYEQYF. CDR3 sequence (DNA): TGTGCCAGCAGCTTACGGGGGGGATACGAGCAGTACTTC.